These T cell receptor beta chains were read from a single sample in a study of monozygotic twins with cystic fibrosis. Some clones are missing from TCRdb's copy, which holds only in-frame ones; the method was immunoSEQ multiplex PCR. The sample records around 26,000 clones, 96% being singletons. Sequenced material: blood. Source of these receptors: a girl aged 2 to 9 with cystic fibrosis. The CDR3 runs from the conserved cysteine through the conserved F or W. A D gene is named only where the DNA matches it firmly. Not every row has a clone size; where given, it reads once, few, many or a size class.

D gene: NA; V gene: TRBV4-2; J gene: TRBJ2-1; clone size: once; CDR3 protein: CASSSGGLSGTYNEQFF; CDR3 DNA: TGTGCCAGCAGCTCTGGTGGCCTTTCGGGCACCTACAATGAGCAGTTCTTC
D gene: TRBD1; V gene: TRBV30; J gene: TRBJ1-2; clone size: NA; CDR3 protein: CAWISRTGGPYGYTF; CDR3 DNA: TGTGCCTGGATCAGTCGAACAGGGGGTCCCTATGGCTACACCTTC
D gene: NA; V gene: TRBV29-1; J gene: TRBJ2-5; clone size: NA; CDR3 protein: CSVETPVGQETQYF; CDR3 DNA: TGCAGCGTTGAAACCCCCGTCGGCCAAGAGACCCAGTACTTC
D gene: NA; V gene: TRBV11-3; J gene: TRBJ2-7; clone size: NA; CDR3 protein: CASSLVLAFTYEQYF; CDR3 DNA: TGTGCCAGCAGCTTAGTGCTAGCGTTTACCTACGAGCAGTACTTC
D gene: TRBD1; V gene: TRBV7-2; J gene: TRBJ2-1; clone size: NA; CDR3 protein: CASSSDRGSYNEQFF; CDR3 DNA: TGTGCCAGCAGCTCCGACAGGGGCTCCTACAATGAGCAGTTCTTC
D gene: TRBD1; V gene: TRBV19; J gene: TRBJ2-3; clone size: NA; CDR3 protein: CASSIGQGTDTQYF; CDR3 DNA: TGTGCCAGTAGTATAGGACAGGGGACAGATACGCAGTATTTT
D gene: TRBD2; V gene: TRBV30; J gene: TRBJ2-1; clone size: NA; CDR3 protein: CAWSGRAHNEQFF; CDR3 DNA: TGTGCCTGGAGCGGGAGGGCCCACAATGAGCAGTTCTTC
D gene: TRBD2; V gene: TRBV7-9; J gene: TRBJ2-1; clone size: NA; CDR3 protein: CASGGGSSYNEQFF; CDR3 DNA: TGTGCCTCCGGCGGCGGGAGCTCCTACAATGAGCAGTTCTTC
D gene: NA; V gene: TRBV7-6; J gene: TRBJ1-1; clone size: NA; CDR3 protein: CASSLEATDTEAFF; CDR3 DNA: TGTGCCAGCAGCTTAGAAGCCACGGACACTGAAGCTTTCTTT
D gene: TRBD2; V gene: TRBV7-6; J gene: TRBJ2-2; clone size: NA; CDR3 protein: CASSRTSGTGELFF; CDR3 DNA: TGTGCCAGCAGCCGGACTAGCGGGACCGGGGAGCTGTTTTTT
D gene: TRBD1; V gene: TRBV25-1; J gene: TRBJ2-3; clone size: NA; CDR3 protein: CASSDRGLGDTQYF; CDR3 DNA: TGTGCCAGCAGTGACAGGGGGCTTGGGGATACGCAGTATTTT
D gene: NA; V gene: TRBV6-5; J gene: TRBJ2-5; clone size: NA; CDR3 protein: CASKFGKRGTQYF; CDR3 DNA: TGTGCCAGCAAGTTCGGAAAGCGCGGGACCCAGTACTTC
D gene: TRBD1; V gene: TRBV28; J gene: TRBJ1-2; clone size: NA; CDR3 protein: CASTPAGTGGGYTF; CDR3 DNA: TGTGCCAGCACCCCCGCGGGGACAGGGGGTGGCTACACCTTC
D gene: NA; V gene: TRBV5-1; J gene: TRBJ2-1; clone size: once; CDR3 protein: CASSSDWRGEQFF; CDR3 DNA: TGCGCCAGCAGCTCAGACTGGCGGGGTGAGCAGTTCTTC
D gene: NA; V gene: TRBV28; J gene: TRBJ2-7; clone size: NA; CDR3 protein: CASRTPLGVDEQYF; CDR3 DNA: TGTGCCAGCAGGACGCCTCTGGGGGTCGACGAGCAGTACTTC
D gene: TRBD2; V gene: TRBV7-9; J gene: TRBJ2-2; clone size: NA; CDR3 protein: CASSLPAGGSTGELFF; CDR3 DNA: TGTGCCAGCAGCTTACCTGCGGGAGGTAGCACCGGGGAGCTGTTTTTT
D gene: NA; V gene: TRBV4-3; J gene: TRBJ2-1; clone size: NA; CDR3 protein: CASSQDWGVQFF; CDR3 DNA: TGCGCCAGCAGCCAAGATTGGGGGGTGCAGTTCTTC
D gene: NA; V gene: TRBV6-1; J gene: TRBJ2-1; clone size: NA; CDR3 protein: CASSELALGGHNEQFF; CDR3 DNA: TGTGCCAGCAGTGAACTAGCCCTAGGGGGGCACAATGAGCAGTTCTTC
D gene: TRBD1; V gene: TRBV7-6; J gene: TRBJ2-6; clone size: NA; CDR3 protein: CASSLRGQVYSGANVLTF; CDR3 DNA: TGTGCCAGCAGCTTAAGGGGACAGGTTTACTCTGGGGCCAACGTCCTGACTTTC
D gene: TRBD1; V gene: TRBV27; J gene: TRBJ2-7; clone size: once; CDR3 protein: CASSQAGTGVHEQYF; CDR3 DNA: TGTGCCAGCAGTCAAGCCGGGACAGGGGTCCACGAGCAGTACTTC
D gene: NA; V gene: TRBV11-2; J gene: TRBJ1-1; clone size: few; CDR3 protein: CASSPRGNTEAFF; CDR3 DNA: TGTGCCAGCAGCCCCAGGGGGAACACTGAAGCTTTCTTT
D gene: NA; V gene: TRBV7-9; J gene: TRBJ1-1; clone size: NA; CDR3 protein: CASSLLEIEAFF; CDR3 DNA: TGTGCCAGCAGCTTGTTGGAGATTGAAGCTTTCTTT
D gene: NA; V gene: TRBV10-3; J gene: TRBJ2-7; clone size: NA; CDR3 protein: CAAGARRTYEQYF; CDR3 DNA: TGTGCCGCAGGGGCGCGGAGGACCTACGAGCAGTACTTC
D gene: TRBD2; V gene: TRBV2; J gene: TRBJ2-7; clone size: NA; CDR3 protein: CASSEGASGRAYEQYF; CDR3 DNA: TGTGCCAGCAGTGAAGGAGCTAGCGGGAGGGCCTACGAGCAGTACTTC
D gene: NA; V gene: TRBV14; J gene: TRBJ2-1; clone size: NA; CDR3 protein: CASSPAAYNEQFF; CDR3 DNA: TGTGCCAGCAGCCCGGCCGCCTACAATGAGCAGTTCTTC
D gene: NA; V gene: TRBV2; J gene: TRBJ2-7; clone size: NA; CDR3 protein: CASSEGIDPRSYEQYF; CDR3 DNA: TGTGCCAGCAGTGAAGGGATAGATCCTAGAAGCTACGAGCAGTACTTC
D gene: TRBD1; V gene: TRBV18; J gene: TRBJ2-7; clone size: NA; CDR3 protein: CASSPFGQGADEQYF; CDR3 DNA: TGTGCCAGCTCACCATTTGGACAGGGGGCCGACGAGCAGTACTTC
D gene: NA; V gene: TRBV4-1; J gene: TRBJ1-1; clone size: NA; CDR3 protein: CASSQPSKGMNTEAFF; CDR3 DNA: TGCGCCAGCAGCCAACCCTCAAAGGGTATGAACACTGAAGCTTTCTTT
D gene: TRBD2; V gene: TRBV28; J gene: TRBJ2-5; clone size: NA; CDR3 protein: CASSHSGEHQETQYF; CDR3 DNA: TGTGCCAGCAGCCATAGCGGGGAACACCAAGAGACCCAGTACTTC
D gene: TRBD2; V gene: TRBV7-2; J gene: TRBJ2-2; clone size: NA; CDR3 protein: CASSLVPLAGGANTGELFF; CDR3 DNA: TGTGCCAGCAGCTTAGTCCCGCTAGCGGGAGGGGCGAACACCGGGGAGCTGTTTTTT
D gene: NA; V gene: TRBV5-5; J gene: TRBJ1-3; clone size: NA; CDR3 protein: CASSLLAENAIGNTIYF; CDR3 DNA: TGTGCCAGCAGCTTGTTGGCGGAGAATGCCATAGGAAACACCATATATTTT
D gene: NA; V gene: TRBV6-1; J gene: TRBJ1-4; clone size: NA; CDR3 protein: CASSGFTTNEKLFF; CDR3 DNA: TGTGCCAGCAGCGGGTTCACAACTAATGAAAAACTGTTTTTT
D gene: TRBD2; V gene: TRBV7-9; J gene: TRBJ2-5; clone size: NA; CDR3 protein: CASSLASGTSRAETQYF; CDR3 DNA: TGTGCCAGCAGCTTAGCTAGCGGGACATCCCGGGCAGAGACCCAGTACTTC
D gene: NA; V gene: TRBV9; J gene: TRBJ1-1; clone size: NA; CDR3 protein: CASSRDGATEAFF; CDR3 DNA: TGTGCCAGCAGCCGCGACGGCGCCACTGAAGCTTTCTTT
D gene: NA; V gene: TRBV9; J gene: TRBJ1-1; clone size: NA; CDR3 protein: CASSPQGTEAFF; CDR3 DNA: TGTGCCAGCAGCCCCCAGGGCACTGAAGCTTTCTTT
D gene: TRBD1; V gene: TRBV30; J gene: TRBJ2-6; clone size: NA; CDR3 protein: CAWRPPGQGASGANVLTF; CDR3 DNA: TGTGCCTGGAGGCCCCCGGGACAGGGGGCGTCTGGGGCCAACGTCCTGACTTTC
D gene: NA; V gene: TRBV6-4; J gene: TRBJ2-1; clone size: NA; CDR3 protein: CASSDSSGRPFNEQFF; CDR3 DNA: TGTGCCAGCAGTGACTCGTCGGGGAGACCCTTCAATGAGCAGTTCTTC
D gene: NA; V gene: TRBV2; J gene: TRBJ2-7; clone size: NA; CDR3 protein: CASRLGEGNEQYF; CDR3 DNA: TGTGCCAGCAGATTAGGCGAGGGTAACGAGCAGTACTTC
D gene: NA; V gene: TRBV11-3; J gene: TRBJ1-2; clone size: NA; CDR3 protein: CASSLDGAGKYGYTF; CDR3 DNA: TGTGCCAGCAGCTTAGATGGTGCGGGGAAGTATGGCTACACCTTC
D gene: TRBD1; V gene: TRBV7-9; J gene: TRBJ2-7; clone size: NA; CDR3 protein: CASSTRQGPTYEQYF; CDR3 DNA: TGTGCCAGCAGCACCCGACAGGGCCCAACCTACGAGCAGTACTTC
D gene: TRBD2; V gene: TRBV4-3; J gene: TRBJ2-7; clone size: NA; CDR3 protein: CASSQGPPTSGSSYEQYF; CDR3 DNA: TGCGCCAGCAGCCAAGGGCCACCTACTAGCGGGTCTTCTTACGAGCAGTACTTC
D gene: NA; V gene: TRBV30; J gene: TRBJ2-1; clone size: NA; CDR3 protein: CAWTRINEQFF; CDR3 DNA: TGTGCCTGGACTAGAATCAATGAGCAGTTCTTC
D gene: NA; V gene: TRBV6-1; J gene: TRBJ2-7; clone size: NA; CDR3 protein: CASTEAGSYEQYF; CDR3 DNA: TGTGCCAGCACAGAAGCAGGCTCCTACGAGCAGTACTTC
D gene: NA; V gene: TRBV6-6; J gene: TRBJ1-2; clone size: NA; CDR3 protein: CASSYDGGVANYGYTF; CDR3 DNA: TGTGCCAGCAGTTACGATGGGGGGGTAGCTAACTATGGCTACACCTTC
D gene: NA; V gene: TRBV6-6; J gene: TRBJ1-1; clone size: NA; CDR3 protein: CASSNPLAEAFF; CDR3 DNA: TGTGCCAGCAGTAACCCCCTCGCTGAAGCTTTCTTT
D gene: NA; V gene: TRBV2; J gene: TRBJ1-1; clone size: NA; CDR3 protein: CASGGVGTEAFF; CDR3 DNA: TGTGCCAGCGGTGGAGTAGGGACTGAAGCTTTCTTT
D gene: NA; V gene: TRBV9; J gene: TRBJ1-3; clone size: NA; CDR3 protein: CASSVRGTGGNTIYF; CDR3 DNA: TGTGCCAGCAGCGTTCGGGGAACAGGCGGAAACACCATATATTTT
D gene: NA; V gene: TRBV6-1; J gene: TRBJ1-2; clone size: NA; CDR3 protein: CASSDLGVTSANYGYTF; CDR3 DNA: TGTGCCAGCAGTGATTTGGGGGTTACCTCAGCTAACTATGGCTACACCTTC
D gene: NA; V gene: TRBV5-1; J gene: TRBJ1-2; clone size: NA; CDR3 protein: CASSPGTHYGYTF; CDR3 DNA: TGCGCCAGCAGCCCCGGGACCCATTATGGCTACACCTTC
D gene: NA; V gene: TRBV5-4; J gene: TRBJ2-1; clone size: NA; CDR3 protein: CASSTTRDYNEQFF; CDR3 DNA: TGTGCCAGCAGCACGACCCGGGACTACAATGAGCAGTTCTTC
D gene: NA; V gene: TRBV12-5; J gene: TRBJ1-1; clone size: NA; CDR3 protein: CASGLVLASNTEAFF; CDR3 DNA: TGTGCTAGTGGTTTGGTACTCGCTTCCAACACTGAAGCTTTCTTT
D gene: TRBD1; V gene: TRBV11-3; J gene: TRBJ2-7; clone size: NA; CDR3 protein: CASSLAPGQAPYEQYF; CDR3 DNA: TGTGCCAGCAGCTTAGCCCCGGGACAGGCCCCCTACGAGCAGTACTTC
D gene: TRBD2; V gene: TRBV9; J gene: TRBJ2-1; clone size: NA; CDR3 protein: CASSVDPLAGVVRNEQFF; CDR3 DNA: TGTGCCAGCAGCGTAGACCCCCTAGCGGGGGTGGTAAGGAATGAGCAGTTCTTC
D gene: NA; V gene: TRBV30; J gene: TRBJ2-1; clone size: NA; CDR3 protein: CAWAQGRGYNEQFF; CDR3 DNA: TGTGCCTGGGCGCAGGGCAGGGGCTACAATGAGCAGTTCTTC
D gene: NA; V gene: TRBV5-4; J gene: TRBJ2-3; clone size: NA; CDR3 protein: CASSLVTGYPDTDTQYF; CDR3 DNA: TGTGCCAGCAGCTTGGTTACAGGGTACCCCGACACAGATACGCAGTATTTT
D gene: TRBD2; V gene: TRBV13; J gene: TRBJ2-1; clone size: NA; CDR3 protein: CASSPPLRTSGRNRNEQFF; CDR3 DNA: TGTGCCAGCAGCCCCCCCCTACGGACTAGCGGGAGGAATCGGAATGAGCAGTTCTTC
D gene: NA; V gene: TRBV27; J gene: TRBJ2-3; clone size: NA; CDR3 protein: CASSPRGYRSTDTQYF; CDR3 DNA: TGTGCCAGCAGTCCTAGGGGGTACCGATCCACAGATACGCAGTATTTT
D gene: NA; V gene: TRBV11-3; J gene: TRBJ2-1; clone size: NA; CDR3 protein: CASSFEQGLLNEQFF; CDR3 DNA: TGTGCCAGCAGCTTTGAGCAGGGTCTGCTCAATGAGCAGTTCTTC
D gene: TRBD2; V gene: TRBV5-6; J gene: TRBJ2-5; clone size: NA; CDR3 protein: CASSSGLAGGPRRETQYF; CDR3 DNA: TGTGCCAGCAGCTCAGGACTAGCGGGAGGGCCTCGGAGGGAGACCCAGTACTTC